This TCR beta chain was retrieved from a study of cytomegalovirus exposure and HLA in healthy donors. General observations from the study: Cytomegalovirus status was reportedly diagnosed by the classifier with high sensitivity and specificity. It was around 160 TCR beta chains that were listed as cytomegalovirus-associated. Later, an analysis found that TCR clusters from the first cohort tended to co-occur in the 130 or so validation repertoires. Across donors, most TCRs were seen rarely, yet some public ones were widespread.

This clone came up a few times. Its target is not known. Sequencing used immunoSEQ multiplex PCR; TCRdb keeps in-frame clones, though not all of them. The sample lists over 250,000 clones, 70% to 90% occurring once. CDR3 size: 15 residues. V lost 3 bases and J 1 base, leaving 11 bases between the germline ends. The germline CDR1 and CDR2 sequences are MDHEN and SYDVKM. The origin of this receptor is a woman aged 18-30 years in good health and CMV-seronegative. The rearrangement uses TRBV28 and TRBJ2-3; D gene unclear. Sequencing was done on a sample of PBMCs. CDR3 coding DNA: TGTGCCAGCAGTTTCGGAGCTTTTGGCACAGATACGCAGTATTTT. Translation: CASSFGAFGTDTQYF.